Following are 22 T cell receptor beta chains from one sample sequenced in a study of T cell responses to AZD1222 COVID-19 vaccine. Here immunoSEQ multiplex PCR was the method, and the copy in TCRdb shows in-frame clones only, minus some. The repertoire includes around 150,000 clones, over 75% of them detected once, and approximately 3.6% sits in the top ten. The sequencing used peripheral blood, collected on day 0 of AZD1222 vaccination. The source is an adult in good health.

This chain connects TRBV18 to TRBJ1-1; 7 bases agree with TRBD1. Germline CDR1 and CDR2: KGHSH and LQKENI. The V and J ends lost 6 bases and 1 base, in that order; junction bases with no gene match: 5. The CDR3 extends over 14 amino acids. CDR3 nucleotides: TGTGCCAGCTCCAAGGAGGGGGCGAACACTGAAGCTTTCTTT. Translating gives CASSKEGANTEAFF.

The J gene is TRBJ2-3, the V gene TRBV14; no clear D gene. The CDR3 spans 15 residues. Germline values: CDR1 SGHDN, CDR2 FVKESK. V lost 0 bases and J lost 1, with 8 bases in between. As DNA, the CDR3 is TGTGCCAGCAGCCAAGATCGCCGAGGCACAGATACGCAGTATTTT. This gives the protein CASSQDRRGTDTQYF.

The chain is built from TRBV6-5 and TRBJ1-2, with unresolved D. The CDR3 contains 13 residues. CDR1 is MNHEY, CDR2 SVGAGI, per germline. Trimming removed 2 bases from V and 6 bases from J, with 10 bases in between. CDR3 sequence: CASSYGQLDGYTF. DNA of the CDR3: TGTGCCAGCAGTTACGGGCAGCTCGATGGCTACACCTTC.

The chain is built from TRBV7-9 and TRBJ1-2; 11 bases line up with TRBD1. CDR3 size: 14 residues. J lost 5 bases, V lost 4 bases, and 3 bases had no gene match. Germline lookup yields CDR1 SEHNR and CDR2 FQNEAQ (reference sequence). This CDR3 reads CASSYGQGAYGYTF. The CDR3 DNA follows: TGTGCCAGCAGCTACGGACAGGGGGCGTATGGCTACACCTTC.

The CDR3 region has the DNA TGTGCCAGCAGCTTAAGGTCGGGGGCCAGCTCCTACGAGCAGTACTTC. Translating it yields CASSLRSGASSYEQYF. This chain links TRBV11-2 with TRBJ2-7, with D perhaps given as TRBD1 or TRBD2 (6 bases each). The germline V gene encodes CDR1 SGHAT and CDR2 FQNNGV. V gave up 2 bases and J gave up 0 bases, with 14 bases separating them. CDR3 length: 16 amino acids.

The chain is built from TRBV11-2 and TRBJ2-4, with D maybe TRBD2 (6 bases). The CDR3 length is 16 residues. Germline CDR1 reads SGHAT; CDR2 reads FQNNGV. Trimming removed 5 bases at V and 2 bases at J, with 16 bases between. This chain's CDR3 is CASSPRLVTTKNIQYF. The CDR3 nucleotides read TGTGCCAGCAGCCCCCGACTAGTAACGACCAAAAACATTCAGTACTTC.

The rearrangement links TRBV19 to TRBJ1-1; D is perhaps TRBD1 (6 bases). CDR1 is LNHDA, CDR2 SQIVND, per germline (reference sequence). V lost 6 bases and J lost 1, with 12 bases in between. The CDR3 consists of 14 residues. CDR3 nucleotide sequence: TGTGCCAGTAGGGGGGGGGCACAGAACACTGAAGCTTTCTTT. Protein sequence: CASRGGAQNTEAFF.

Only one count was recorded for this clone. This chain uses TRBV2 with TRBJ2-2; 8 positions agree with TRBD1. In germline, CDR1 is SNHLY, CDR2 FYNNEI. This CDR3 region has 16 residues. With V trimmed by 1 base and J by 6 bases, 7 bases remained unmatched. CDR3 sequence: CASSEGGPGGSGELFF. As DNA, the CDR3 is TGTGCCAGCAGTGAAGGAGGGCCAGGGGGCTCCGGGGAGCTGTTTTTT.

The rearrangement links TRBV6-2 or TRBV6-3 to TRBJ1-5; no firm D call. The germline CDR1 and CDR2 sequences are MNHEY and SVGEGT. V was cut by 2 bases and J by 5 bases, with 10 bases left in between. The CDR3 sequence is 14 residues long. The CDR3 here is CASSYPPADQPQHF. CDR3 in DNA: TGTGCCAGCAGTTACCCCCCAGCCGATCAGCCCCAGCATTTT.

The chain is built from TRBV27 and TRBJ1-6; possibly TRBD1 for D (5 bases). The CDR3 runs 15 residues. Trimming stripped 6 bases from V and 9 bases from J, with 18 bases between. Germline values: CDR1 MNHEY, CDR2 SMNVEV (reference sequence). In nucleotides, the CDR3 is TGTGCCAGCAGGGGACGGGGCCAGAATGGTTCACCCCTCCACTTT. This encodes CASRGRGQNGSPLHF.

DNA of the CDR3: TGTGCCAGTAGTATACAGACAGGGGGCGGTCAGCCCCAGCATTTT. Its translation: CASSIQTGGGQPQHF. The gene calls are TRBV19 and TRBJ1-5; 10 nucleotides align to TRBD1. V shed 2 bases, J shed 6 bases, and the junction held 4 bases outside the gene matches. Germline values: CDR1 LNHDA, CDR2 SQIVND (reference sequence). CDR3 length: 15 amino acids.

The J gene is TRBJ2-1, the V gene TRBV29-1, with a tentative D call TRBD1 (5 bases). This CDR3 comprises 14 residues. Germline V gene lookup returns CDR1 SQVTM and CDR2 ANQGSEA. V shed 5 bases and J shed 0 bases, with 11 bases lying between them. CDR3 bases: TGCAGCGTTATGCCACAGGACTCCTACAATGAGCAGTTCTTC. As protein: CSVMPQDSYNEQFF.

This clone was detected once. This sequence joins TRBV2 and TRBJ1-2; D remains ambiguous. Germline loops: CDR1 SNHLY, CDR2 FYNNEI. Between the trimmed V and J ends, which lost 3 bases and 1 base, there was a span of 9 bases. This CDR3 is 14 amino acids long. The CDR3 DNA reads as TGTGCCAGCAGTGACCGCTCCAATAACTATGGCTACACCTTC. It codes for CASSDRSNNYGYTF.

This chain links TRBV3-1 (or the pseudogene TRBV3-2) with TRBJ2-3, with D unclear. The CDR3 is 15 residues long. The V gene's germline CDR1 is LGHDT and CDR2 YNNKEL (reference sequence). Trimming left V 0 bases short and J 4 bases short, with 11 bases between. This CDR3 reads CASSQELGRPDTQYF. CDR3 sequence (DNA): TGTGCCAGCAGCCAAGAACTCGGCCGGCCAGATACGCAGTATTTT.

The V call is TRBV18, the J call TRBJ1-1; D remains unclear. Germline-derived CDR1 and CDR2 are KGHSH and LQKENI. The CDR3 totals 15 residues. Trimming pared 2 bases from V and 0 bases from J, leaving 10 bases between. The CDR3 sequence: CASSPGRAMNTEAFF. The CDR3, as DNA: TGTGCCAGCTCACCAGGAAGAGCTATGAACACTGAAGCTTTCTTT. Based on the CDR3 plus reference TRBV18 and TRBJ1-1, the full variable domain is NAGVMQNPRHLVRRRGQEARLRCSPMKGHSHVYWYRQLPEEGLKFMVYLQKENIIDESGMPKERFSAEFPKEGPSILRIQQVVRGDSAAYFCASSPGRAMNTEAFFGQGTRLTVV.

The chain joins TRBV30 to TRBJ1-6, with TRBD1 matching over 7 bases. The V gene's germline CDR1 is GTSNPN and CDR2 SVGIG (reference sequence). CDR3 length: 13 amino acids. Trimming took 1 base from V and 8 from J; bases not matched to a gene: 2. The DNA for the CDR3 is TGTGCCTGGAGTGGGACAGGCGATTCACCCCTCCACTTT. This sequence encodes CAWSGTGDSPLHF.

V is TRBV19 and J is TRBJ2-3; TRBD2 agrees at 7 bases. The CDR3 covers 15 residues. Losses at the gene ends were 5 bases for V and 6 bases for J; bases not matched to a gene: 11. Germline loops: CDR1 LNHDA, CDR2 SQIVND (reference sequence). CDR3 residues: CASSWNLAARDTQYF. The CDR3 DNA reads TGTGCCAGTAGTTGGAACCTAGCGGCCAGGGATACGCAGTATTTT. The full variable domain, completed using reference TRBV19 and TRBJ2-3, is DGGITQSPKYLFRKEGQNVTLSCEQNLNHDAMYWYRQDPGQGLRLIYYSQIVNDFQKGDIAEGYSVSREKKESFPLTVTSAQKNPTAFYLCASSWNLAARDTQYFGPGTRLTVL.

The chain links TRBV29-1 to TRBJ2-1, with 7 bases lining up with TRBD2. This CDR3 is 12 amino acids long. In germline, CDR1 is SQVTM, CDR2 ANQGSEA. V shed 6 bases and J 9 bases; nucleotides not matched to a gene: 8. CDR3 amino acids: CSVGLVRGEQFF. The CDR3, as DNA: TGCAGCGTCGGACTAGTCCGTGGTGAGCAGTTCTTC.

This chain connects TRBV1 to TRBJ1-1; the DNA was not used to check the table's D call, TRBD1. TRBV1 is described as a pseudogene. The CDR3 has 14 residues. CDR3 sequence (DNA): TGCACCAGGTACGACGGGACAACCGACACTGAAGCTTTCTTT. It yields the protein CTRYDGTTDTEAFF.

The chain recombines TRBV7-8 with TRBJ2-7, with 8 bases aligning to TRBD1. This CDR3 spans 14 amino acids. The V gene's germline CDR1 is SGHVS and CDR2 FQNEAQ. The V segment lost 0 bases and the J segment 2 bases; nucleotides outside the gene matches: 0. The CDR3 region is CASSLAGQAYEQYF. The CDR3 DNA reads TGTGCCAGCAGCTTAGCGGGACAGGCCTACGAGCAGTACTTC.

This clone was seen only a few times. The CDR3 bases are TGCGCCAGCAGTGAGACAGACAACTACGAGCAGTACTTC. Translation: CASSETDNYEQYF. V is TRBV10-1 and J is TRBJ2-7; unclear D gene. The CDR3 consists of 13 residues. Germline V gene lookup returns CDR1 WNHNN and CDR2 SYGVQD (reference sequence). Between the trimmed V and J ends, which lost 2 bases and 3 bases, there was a span of 8 bases.

This sequence joins TRBV15 and TRBJ2-1; TRBD1 agrees at 8 bases. Trimming took 4 bases from V and 6 from J; bases not matched to a gene: 11. The CDR3 spans 16 residues. Per germline, CDR1 LNHNV and CDR2 YYDKDF (reference sequence). As DNA, the CDR3 is TGTGCCACCAGCACCACTGACAGGGGAGAACTCAATGAGCAGTTCTTC. Translated: CATSTTDRGELNEQFF.